This TCR beta chain was captured by sequencing in a study of CXCR4 blockade with PD-1 therapy in pancreatic cancer. Findings and limits, study-wide: Without paired alpha-beta data, shared specificity of dominant clones is unconfirmed.

Germline CDR1 and CDR2: SGHRS and YFSETQ. This CDR3 region has 14 residues. V lost 0 bases, J lost 1 base, and 6 bases lay in between. Worth noting for this clone: Its antigen is not known.

Generated by immunoSEQ multiplex PCR, the TCRdb table keeps only in-frame clones and is missing some. The sample shows approximately 8,900 clones, roughly 50% of them seen only once. The sequence was obtained from a human donor with pancreatic ductal adenocarcinoma. Sequenced input: tumor tissue. J is TRBJ2-3 and V is TRBV5-1; possibly TRBD2 for D (6 bases). The CDR3, as DNA: TGCGCCAGCAGCTTGGGCGGGGGCACAGATACGCAGTATTTT. This codes for CASSLGGGTDTQYF.